The TCR beta chain described here comes from a study of T-cell memory formation after mild COVID-19. 5'RACE primed from the constant segment yielded TCR alpha and TCR beta cDNA libraries bearing sample barcodes and UMIs. TCRdb fed the 5' RACE reads into MiXCR, producing one record per CDR3 protein. The sample includes 40,000 or so distinct CDR3 sequences, 6% to 7% of them seen just once. This clonotype was seen ten or more times. The V segment lost 0 bases and the J segment 0 bases; nucleotides outside the gene matches: 5. Germline CDR1 reads SGHRS; CDR2 reads YFSETQ. The length of the CDR3 is 17 residues.

Material: PBMCs or a T cell subset sorted from them (not recorded which). This TCR was recovered from an adult who had mild COVID-19 (a few samples of this study predate the infection). Cell type and time point are not known. The chain combines TRBV5-1 with TRBJ2-7; 11 bases match TRBD2. CDR3 DNA: TGCGCCAGCAGCTTGGGACCGACTAGCGGGGTCTCCTACGAGCAGTACTTC. It yields the protein CASSLGPTSGVSYEQYF.